The present T cell receptor beta chain was sequenced within a study of a mutant IDH1 vaccine in newly diagnosed glioma. Time point denoted: week 11, during vaccination. The vaccine gave 300 ug of a 20-mer mutant IDH1 peptide subcutaneously per dose. Repertoires were generated with immunoSEQ multiplex PCR, while TCRdb's copy carries only in-frame clones and drops some. The sample lists around 31,000 clones, around 90% occurring once. Concerning this clone itself: As yet, its antigen is unknown.

The germline V gene has CDR1 SGHTS and CDR2 YDEGEE. Trimming removed 1 base from V and 6 bases from J, with 16 bases in between. The CDR3 is 16 residues long. This sample comprised PBMCs, obtained from a glioma patient whose treatment included an IDH1 peptide vaccine. The chain combines TRBV5-8 with TRBJ2-2; D is possibly TRBD1 (5 bases). The sequence was collected from a man in his late teens or twenties with glioma. DNA of the CDR3: TGTGCCAGCAGCTTGACTTTAGGGCAGGGCGCCGGGGAGCTGTTTTTT. Amino acid sequence: CASSLTLGQGAGELFF.